This TCR beta chain emerged from a study of neurological immune-mediated disorders. General observations from the study: No CDR3 amino acid sequences were shared by expanded clones across subjects, suggesting private repertoires in all groups.

TCRdb recomputed calls from the 5' RACE reads with MiXCR, one row per CDR3 protein. The data contain some 65,000 distinct CDR3 sequences, 4% to 6% of them seen just once; the ten biggest clones take up 2.8%. There are 13 residues in the CDR3. V lost 3 bases, J lost 13 bases, and 9 bases stayed unmatched. Germline V CDR1 and CDR2: SGHRS, YFSETQ. This clonotype was found many times. Its antigen is undetermined. The clonotype comes from a woman aged 30 to 39 with multiple sclerosis. Sequencing input: PBMCs. The V call is TRBV5-1, the J call TRBJ1-1; 10 positions match TRBD1. The DNA of the CDR3 is TGCGCCAGCAGCTCCGGGACAGGGGAACGCGGTTTCTTT. It specifies CASSSGTGERGFF.